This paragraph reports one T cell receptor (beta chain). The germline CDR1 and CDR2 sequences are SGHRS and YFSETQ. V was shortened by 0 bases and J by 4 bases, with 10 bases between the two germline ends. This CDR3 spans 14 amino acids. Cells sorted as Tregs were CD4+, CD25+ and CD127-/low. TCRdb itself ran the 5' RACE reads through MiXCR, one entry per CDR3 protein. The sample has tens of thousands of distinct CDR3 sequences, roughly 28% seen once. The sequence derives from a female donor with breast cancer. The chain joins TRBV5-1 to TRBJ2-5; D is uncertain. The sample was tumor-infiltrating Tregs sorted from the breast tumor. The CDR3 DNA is TGCGCCAGCAGCTTGGAGAGGATGGGAGAGACCCAGTACTTC. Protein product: CASSLERMGETQYF.